The rows below give T cell receptor beta chains drawn from one sample of a study of a mutant IDH1 vaccine in newly diagnosed glioma. Libraries were prepared by immunoSEQ multiplex PCR; TCRdb keeps only in-frame clonotypes and omits some of them. The data show about 92,000 clones, around four fifths seen once. This specimen consisted of PBMCs, obtained from a glioma patient treated with radiotherapy, temozolomide or both. The receptors come from a man aged 40-55 years with glioma. Each CDR3 is given with its conserved first and last residue. A D gene is named only where the DNA matches it firmly.

TRBD2 TRBV11-2 CASTLGSFGGSHEQYF
TRBD2 TRBV27 CASSKTSGHGYEQYF
. TRBV13 CASSITTDTQYF
. TRBV4-3 CASSQALGSYNEQFF
TRBD1 TRBV4-3 CASSRGTAYGYTF
TRBD1 TRBV7-3 CASSPEDRGLHGYTF
TRBD1 TRBV7-2 CASSDGGQGNQPQHF
. TRBV4-3 CASSQDSSGGAGEQYF
TRBD1 TRBV30 CASQQGNSPLHF
TRBD2 TRBV7-2 CASSLALAGGELFF
TRBD1 TRBV7-2 CASSLWRTGGRFRDTEAFF
. TRBV18 CASSPGQRREKLFF
TRBD1 TRBV14 CASSHGQGLNTEAFF
TRBD1 TRBV29-1 CSVKGGQNSPLHF
. TRBV19 CASSGSSTDTQYF